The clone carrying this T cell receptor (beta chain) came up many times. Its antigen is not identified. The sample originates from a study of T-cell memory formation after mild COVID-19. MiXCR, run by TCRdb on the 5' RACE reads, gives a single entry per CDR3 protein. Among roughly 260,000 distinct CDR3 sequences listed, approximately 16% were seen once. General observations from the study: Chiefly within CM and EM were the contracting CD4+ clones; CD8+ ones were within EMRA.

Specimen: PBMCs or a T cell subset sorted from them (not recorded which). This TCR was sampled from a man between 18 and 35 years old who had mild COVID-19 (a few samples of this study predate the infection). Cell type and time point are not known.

The CDR3 DNA follows: TGTGCCAGCAGCCCCCGGATGCGGGAGACCCAGTACTTC. It specifies CASSPRMRETQYF. The genes are TRBV11-3 and TRBJ2-5; D remains unclear. Trimming pared 5 bases from V and 5 bases from J, leaving 12 bases between. Germline V gene data show CDR1 as SGHNT and CDR2 as YENEEA. The CDR3 totals 13 residues.